These 9 T cell receptor beta chains were sequenced from one sample in a study of OX40 agonist ivuxolimab in advanced cancers. Sequenced by immunoSEQ multiplex PCR; TCRdb stores in-frame clones only, minus some. The sample includes roughly 68,000 clones, approximately 80% seen only once; the top ten take more than 1.4%. The sequenced sample was CD4+ or CD8+ T cells sorted from blood, obtained in a trial of the OX40 agonist ivuxolimab. Source of these receptors: an adult with an advanced solid tumor such as melanoma, head and neck, liver or kidney cancer.

The chain combines TRBV18 with TRBJ2-5; tentative D call: TRBD1 (8 bases). Germline loops: CDR1 KGHSH, CDR2 LQKENI. The CDR3 is made up of 15 amino acids. V was trimmed by 3 bases and J by 5 bases, leaving 16 bases between them. The DNA for the CDR3 is TGTGCCAGCTCACCGCTCGGACAGGGAGGGGAGACCCAGTACTTC. Translated, it gives CASSPLGQGGETQYF.

This clone was seen a single time. V gene TRBV5-1 combines with J gene TRBJ1-1, with 9 bases matching TRBD1. Germline trimming cut 3 bases from V and 3 bases from J; bases unmatched to any gene: 9. The CDR3 is made up of 16 amino acids. Germline CDR1 reads SGHRS; CDR2 reads YFSETQ. The CDR3 reads CASSSDRGRLDTEAFF. The CDR3 coding sequence is TGCGCCAGCAGCTCGGACAGGGGACGTTTGGACACTGAAGCTTTCTTT.

The chain has TRBV27 and TRBJ1-2; TRBD1 is a possible D gene (5 bases). With 4 bases removed from V and 2 bases from J, the gap between germline ends came to 20 bases. There are 17 residues in the CDR3. Germline CDR1 reads MNHEY; CDR2 reads SMNVEV (reference sequence). This chain's CDR3 is CASSSYGTPTDNYGYTF. In DNA, the CDR3 is TGTGCCAGCAGTTCTTACGGGACCCCCACGGACAACTATGGCTACACCTTC.

V and J are TRBV19 and TRBJ1-3, with TRBD1 as a possible D gene (5 bases). Looked up from germline, CDR1 is LNHDA and CDR2 is SQIVND (reference sequence). Trimming left V 1 base short and J 4 bases short, with 11 bases between. This CDR3 spans 15 amino acids. This CDR3 reads CASSIVRGVGNTIYF. The CDR3 coding sequence is TGTGCCAGTAGTATAGTCCGGGGCGTCGGAAACACCATATATTTT.

V and J are TRBV18 and TRBJ2-7; 8 bases are shared with TRBD1. The CDR3 runs to 13 residues. V lost 3 bases to trimming and J lost 7 bases; unmatched junction nucleotides: 5. The germline CDR1 and CDR2 sequences are KGHSH and LQKENI. This CDR3 reads CASSPQGAREQYF. For the CDR3, the DNA is TGTGCCAGCTCACCCCAGGGGGCGAGGGAGCAGTACTTC.

This chain uses TRBV19 with TRBJ2-3, with unresolved D. CDR1 LNHDA and CDR2 SQIVND come from the germline V gene (reference sequence). The CDR3 has 14 residues. V was pared by 6 bases and J by 6 bases, with 16 bases between. The CDR3 nucleotides are TGTGCCAGTAGCTCTCAGTCCTATGGGGATACGCAGTATTTT. Protein product: CASSSQSYGDTQYF.

This chain connects TRBV5-1 to TRBJ1-6, with D possibly matching TRBD1 (5 bases). The germline V and J ends were trimmed by 1 base and 6 bases, with 14 bases remaining between them. Per germline, CDR1 SGHRS and CDR2 YFSETQ. This CDR3 has 16 residues. CDR3: CASSLSSGGPNSPLHF. CDR3 nucleotide sequence: TGCGCCAGCAGCTTGTCCTCCGGGGGTCCTAATTCACCCCTCCACTTT. The whole variable domain, remainder taken from reference TRBV5-1 and TRBJ1-6, is KAGVTQTPRYLIKTRGQQVTLSCSPISGHRSVSWYQQTPGQGLQFLFEYFSETQRNKGNFPGRFSGRQFSNSRSEMNVSTLELGDSALYLCASSLSSGGPNSPLHFGNGTRLTVT.

The chain couples TRBV13 to TRBJ2-7; 10 bases fit TRBD1. Germline CDR1 PRHDT, CDR2 FYEKMQ (reference sequence). The CDR3 is made up of 15 amino acids. V was clipped by 3 bases and J by 0 bases; unmatched bases: 2. This CDR3 is CASSLGQGISYEQYF. Here the CDR3 DNA reads TGTGCCAGCAGCTTGGGACAGGGGATCTCCTACGAGCAGTACTTC.

The rearrangement joins TRBV10-1 to TRBJ1-2, with D possibly TRBD1 on 5 matching bases. In germline, CDR1 is WNHNN, CDR2 SYGVQD (reference sequence). The CDR3 loop spans 15 amino acids. V was shortened by 0 bases and J by 2 bases, with 10 bases between the two germline ends. The DNA of the CDR3 is TGCGCCAGCAGTGAGTCGAGGGGATCCAACTATGGCTACACCTTC. Amino acid sequence: CASSESRGSNYGYTF.